One and the same sample provided the 32 T cell receptor beta chains below, sequenced in a study of spatial heterogeneity in lung cancer. TCRdb passed the 5' RACE reads through MiXCR, listing each CDR3 protein once. The sample holds around 7,800 distinct CDR3 sequences, over 7% seen once. Time point meaning: sample taken at primary tumor resection. Whole RNA, which was extracted from tumor, nontumor lung tissue or frozen PBMC, was sequenced without any cell sorting. Sequenced here: PBMCs, sampled at surgery. These receptors were taken from a male donor with early-stage non-small cell lung cancer.

This clonotype was recorded many times. In a library made to pick up alpha chains, this beta chain is a stray read with a size that means little. The DNA of the CDR3 is TGTGCCAGCAGCCCTACCCGGGGAACTTTCTTT. It specifies CASSPTRGTFF. J is TRBJ1-1 and V is TRBV2; D gene unclear. Germline loops: CDR1 SNHLY, CDR2 FYNNEI. The length of the CDR3 is 11 residues. Trimming cost V 6 bases and J 12 bases, with 14 bases left between them.

In the case of this clonotype: Within a library made for alpha chains, this beta chain is off target, and its count is uninformative. V and J are TRBV6-5 and TRBJ2-7; 12 bases agree with TRBD2. V trimming: 6 bases; J trimming: 6 bases; junction bases outside the gene matches: 6. There are 14 residues in the CDR3. From germline, CDR1 is MNHEY and CDR2 SVGAGI. CDR3 sequence: CASSPSGRVTEQYF. CDR3 DNA: TGTGCCAGCAGCCCTAGCGGGAGGGTTACCGAGCAGTACTTC.

Many counts were recorded for this clonotype. The library was built for alpha chains, so this beta chain is an off-target read and its size means little. The V gene is TRBV7-6, the J gene TRBJ1-5; D gene ambiguous. Trimming took 4 bases from V and 4 from J, leaving 14 bases between them. Germline V gene lookup returns CDR1 SGHVS and CDR2 FNYEAQ. This CDR3 comprises 15 residues. The CDR3 region is CASSSSDSLNQPQHF. The CDR3 bases are TGTGCCAGCAGCTCCTCTGACTCCCTTAATCAGCCCCAGCATTTT.

This clonotype was recorded many times. This beta chain lies outside the target of a library built for alpha chains; its clone size means little. The gene calls are TRBV24-1 and TRBJ2-1, with D possibly being TRBD2 (6 bases). The germline gives CDR1 KGHDR, CDR2 SFDVKD. This CDR3 contains 14 residues. V lost 5 bases and J 5 bases, leaving 12 bases between the germline ends. In DNA form, the CDR3 reads TGTGCCACCAGTGCCCTAGCGAATAACAATGAGCAGTTCTTC. Translating it yields CATSALANNNEQFF.

In its sample, this clonotype was seen many times. For a library built for alpha chains, this beta chain is a stray read; little rests on its size. The genes are TRBV29-1 and TRBJ2-3, with TRBD2 matching 14 bases. Germline assignment: CDR1 SQVTM and CDR2 ANQGSEA. CDR3 size: 15 residues. After removal of 3 bases from V and 5 bases from J, the junction contained 4 bases not matched to a gene. CDR3 sequence: CSVEGLAGELDTQYF. The DNA for the CDR3 is TGCAGCGTTGAGGGACTAGCGGGAGAACTAGATACGCAGTATTTT.

In its sample, this clonotype was seen many times. This beta chain lies outside the target of a library built for alpha chains; its clone size means little. The chain uses TRBV3-1 and TRBJ2-7, with D maybe TRBD1 (6 bases). Trimming cost V 4 bases and J 3 bases, with 13 bases left between them. The CDR3 runs 14 residues. CDR1 and CDR2 (germline): LGHDT, YNNKEL (reference sequence). The chain's CDR3 is CASSPGAIVYEQYF. The DNA for the CDR3 is TGTGCCAGCAGCCCAGGGGCCATCGTCTACGAGCAGTACTTC.

This clonotype is a singleton in its sample. This beta chain lies outside the target of a library built for alpha chains; its clone size means little. The chain is built from TRBV19 and TRBJ2-1; 7 nucleotides agree with TRBD2. This CDR3 region has 15 residues. CDR1 LNHDA and CDR2 SQIVND come from the germline V gene (reference sequence). V was pared by 5 bases and J by 6 bases, with 10 bases of the junction left unmatched. CDR3 coding DNA: TGTGCCAGTAGTTTAAAGCGGGACTTGTTCAATGAGCAGTTCTTC. Its protein product is CASSLKRDLFNEQFF.

At least ten counts were recorded for this clonotype. Because the library targeted alpha chains, this beta chain is an off-target read whose size means little. The chain joins TRBV5-1 to TRBJ2-3, with TRBD2 identical over 8 bases. This CDR3 contains 16 residues. Unmatched junction bases numbered 3, after V lost 0 bases and J lost 0 bases. Germline CDR1 and CDR2: SGHRS and YFSETQ. The CDR3 nucleotides are TGCGCCAGCAGCTTGGAGGCTAGCGGGAGCACAGATACGCAGTATTTT. Translation: CASSLEASGSTDTQYF.

The sample holds many counts of this clonotype. For a library built for alpha chains, this beta chain is a stray read; little rests on its size. The chain couples TRBV12-3 or TRBV12-4 to TRBJ1-2; tentative D call: TRBD1 (5 bases). The V end lost 6 bases, the J end lost 4 bases, and 15 bases lay between the germline ends. The CDR3 is made up of 14 amino acids. The CDR3 loop is CASSLGQGGYGYTF. The CDR3 region has the DNA TGTGCCAGCAGCCTGGGGCAGGGCGGCTATGGCTACACCTTC.

This clonotype was found many times. This beta chain was picked up by a library intended for alpha chains and is off target, so its count carries little meaning. The V gene is TRBV6-1, the J gene TRBJ2-7; TRBD2 agrees at 7 bases. The V segment lost 3 bases and the J segment 6 bases; nucleotides outside the gene matches: 8. Germline V gene sequence: CDR1 MNHNS, CDR2 SASEGT. The CDR3 spans 14 residues. This chain's CDR3 is CASSDERDRGEQYF. CDR3 nucleotide sequence: TGTGCCAGCAGTGACGAGCGGGATCGGGGCGAGCAGTACTTC.

Concerning this clonotype: A library prepared for alpha chains yielded this beta chain as an off-target read; its size is of little meaning. This rearrangement joins TRBV6-2 or TRBV6-3 to TRBJ2-7; 11 bases agree with TRBD2. There are 14 residues in the CDR3. Germline trimming cut 5 bases from V and 4 bases from J; bases unmatched to any gene: 4. The V gene's germline CDR1 is MNHEY and CDR2 SVGEGT. The CDR3: CASSATSGNYEQYF. CDR3 sequence (DNA): TGTGCCAGCAGTGCGACTAGCGGGAATTACGAGCAGTACTTC.

This clonotype was detected many times. Little can be read into the size of this beta chain, an off-target read in a library designed for alpha chains. The genes are TRBV20-1 and TRBJ2-5, with a possible D match to TRBD1 (6 bases). This CDR3 comprises 15 residues. Trimming left V 0 bases short and J 1 base short, with 12 bases between. CDR1 is DFQATT and CDR2 is SNEGSKA in the germline V gene (reference sequence). The CDR3: CSARDATGRQETQYF. The CDR3 region has the DNA TGCAGTGCTAGAGACGCCACAGGGCGCCAAGAGACCCAGTACTTC.

As concerns this clonotype: A library made for alpha chains picked up this beta chain off target, so its size means little. The rearrangement joins TRBV27 to TRBJ2-2; possibly TRBD2 for D (5 bases). The CDR3 is 14 residues long. Deletions cut 1 base from V and 6 bases from J, with 9 bases between. CDR1 and CDR2 (germline): MNHEY, SMNVEV (reference sequence). This CDR3 reads CASSLFMGAGELFF. The CDR3 DNA reads TGTGCCAGCAGTTTATTCATGGGAGCCGGGGAGCTGTTTTTT.

This clonotype was seen many times. Because this beta chain is a stray read in a library intended to capture alpha chains, its abundance should not be given much weight. V usage is TRBV9 and J usage is TRBJ2-3; 11 nucleotides line up with TRBD2. Germline values: CDR1 SGDLS, CDR2 YYNGEE. The J segment lost 2 bases and the V segment lost 4 bases, leaving 21 bases of the junction unmatched. This CDR3 region has 21 residues. CDR3: CASSSPIEGLAESPSTDTQYF. The CDR3 DNA follows: TGTGCCAGCAGCTCACCAATCGAGGGACTAGCGGAAAGCCCATCCACAGATACGCAGTATTTT.

With regard to this clonotype: Being off target in a library aimed at alpha chains, this beta chain has a size of little meaning. V and J are TRBV3-1 and TRBJ1-1, with a possible D match to TRBD1 (5 bases). The CDR3 totals 14 residues. Trimming cost V 5 bases and J 7 bases, with 17 bases left between them. Germline CDR1 and CDR2: LGHDT and YNNKEL (reference sequence). The CDR3 reads CASSAPGRGGEAFF. The DNA for the CDR3 is TGTGCCAGCAGCGCACCGGGACGGGGAGGTGAAGCTTTCTTT.

This clonotype was picked up many times. Found in a library prepared for alpha chains, this beta chain is an off-target read, and its abundance has little meaning. V is TRBV7-9 and J is TRBJ1-2; 10 bases map to TRBD1. V shed 3 bases, J shed 7 bases, and the junction held 5 bases outside the gene matches. Germline V gene sequence: CDR1 SEHNR, CDR2 FQNEAQ (reference sequence). This CDR3 has 14 residues. The CDR3 protein is CASSFSGTGAGYTF. The CDR3 bases are TGTGCCAGCAGCTTCTCCGGGACAGGGGCTGGCTACACCTTC.

In regard to this clonotype: This beta chain turned up in a library designed for alpha chains; as an off-target read, its abundance says little. J is TRBJ2-1 and V is TRBV21-1; TRBD2 is the table's D call, not checked against the DNA. TRBV21-1 is noted as a pseudogene. The length of the CDR3 is 19 residues. The CDR3 spells CASSPPGTSGRASVNEQFF. The CDR3 DNA follows: TGTGCCAGCAGCCCTCCCGGGACTAGCGGGAGGGCATCGGTGAATGAGCAGTTCTTC.

This clonotype appeared many times. A library prepared for alpha chains yielded this beta chain as an off-target read; its size is of little meaning. This rearrangement joins TRBV9 to TRBJ2-3; no reliable D call. The CDR3 totals 15 residues. V lost 1 base and J 0 bases, leaving 9 bases between the germline ends. The germline V gene encodes CDR1 SGDLS and CDR2 YYNGEE. CDR3 residues: CASSVQSLSTDTQYF. The CDR3 DNA is TGTGCCAGCAGCGTACAGTCTCTTAGCACAGATACGCAGTATTTT. The full variable domain, in which reference TRBV9 and TRBJ2-3 provide the parts outside the CDR3, is DSGVTQTPKHLITATGQRVTLRCSPRSGDLSVYWYQQSLDQGLQFLIQYYNGEERAKGNILERFSAQQFPDLHSELNLSSLELGDSALYFCASSVQSLSTDTQYFGPGTRLTVL.

At least ten counts were recorded for this clonotype. This beta chain was picked up by a library intended for alpha chains and is off target, so its count carries little meaning. The rearrangement uses TRBV5-1 and TRBJ2-5, with D uncertain. V lost 4 bases, J lost 1 base, and 14 bases lay in between. CDR1 and CDR2 from the germline V gene are SGHRS and YFSETQ. The CDR3 is made up of 15 amino acids. The CDR3 region has the DNA TGCGCCAGCAGCCGAACCGGAGTCCTCCAAGAGACCCAGTACTTC. This sequence encodes CASSRTGVLQETQYF.

This clonotype was observed at least ten times. This beta chain is a stray sequence in a library constructed for alpha chains; its clone size is not meaningful. The chain is built from TRBV5-1 and TRBJ1-1; TRBD1 is a possible D gene (6 bases). Trimming pared 3 bases from V and 7 bases from J, leaving 16 bases between. The CDR3 runs 14 residues. Germline V gene lookup returns CDR1 SGHRS and CDR2 YFSETQ. The DNA for the CDR3 is TGCGCCAGCAGCTCAAGGGGGGATCTCGGTGAAGCTTTCTTT. It codes for CASSSRGDLGEAFF.

This clonotype was observed a few times. Little can be read into the size of this beta chain, an off-target read in a library designed for alpha chains. This sequence joins TRBV5-4 and TRBJ1-5; no firm D call. The V end was cut by 4 bases, the J end by 6 bases, with 8 bases between. The CDR3 has 12 residues. Looked up from germline, CDR1 is SGHNT and CDR2 is YYREEE (reference sequence). The CDR3 loop reads CASSLRGQPQHF. CDR3 nucleotides: TGTGCCAGCAGCCTCAGAGGTCAGCCCCAGCATTTT.

Many counts were recorded for this clonotype. Because this beta chain is a stray read in a library intended to capture alpha chains, its abundance should not be given much weight. This chain uses TRBV2 with TRBJ2-3; the D gene is possibly TRBD1 (6 bases). The CDR3 has 15 residues. Between the trimmed V and J ends, which lost 3 bases and 6 bases, there was a span of 16 bases. Germline loops: CDR1 SNHLY, CDR2 FYNNEI. The CDR3 nucleotides read TGTGCCAGCAGTGACCGGGACACTAACAAGGATACGCAGTATTTT. Its protein is CASSDRDTNKDTQYF.

Many counts were recorded for this clonotype. This beta chain slipped into a library made for alpha chains as a stray read, so its size is not meaningful. The chain couples TRBV5-1 to TRBJ1-1; D is unclear. The CDR3 covers 13 residues. The V and J ends lost 0 bases and 7 bases respectively, with 10 bases between them. In germline, CDR1 is SGHRS, CDR2 YFSETQ. The CDR3 bases are TGCGCCAGCAGCTTGGCCGTGGCAGATGAAGCTTTCTTT. Translated, it gives CASSLAVADEAFF.

As to this clonotype: Since the library was made to target alpha chains, this beta chain is a stray read and its abundance is not meaningful. The chain recombines TRBV25-1 with TRBJ1-4; a weak D match, TRBD1 (6 bases). The V and J ends lost 3 bases and 4 bases respectively, with 9 bases between them. The CDR3 is made up of 14 amino acids. Looked up from germline, CDR1 is MGHDK and CDR2 is SYGVNS. The CDR3 loop reads CASSEQGINEKLFF. The CDR3, as DNA: TGTGCCAGCAGTGAGCAGGGGATTAATGAAAAACTGTTTTTT.

The table lists this clonotype with many counts. Since the library was made to target alpha chains, this beta chain is a stray read and its abundance is not meaningful. The J gene is TRBJ2-7, the V gene TRBV27, with 7 nucleotides matching TRBD2. The CDR3 sequence is 12 residues long. In germline, CDR1 is MNHEY, CDR2 SMNVEV (reference sequence). V gave up 7 bases and J gave up 4 bases; unmatched junction bases: 4. The CDR3 DNA sequence: TGTGCCAGCATCGGGAGGCAATACGAGCAGTACTTC. The encoded protein is CASIGRQYEQYF.

By proportion, this clonotype is medium-sized (0.01 to 0.1%). Found in a library prepared for alpha chains, this beta chain is an off-target read, and its abundance has little meaning. This rearrangement joins TRBV7-2 to TRBJ1-1; D is uncertain. The CDR3 sequence is 16 residues long. The ends were cut back, 1 base at V and 1 base at J, with 13 bases in the middle. The germline CDR1 and CDR2 sequences are SGHTA and FQGNSA. CDR3 in amino acids: CASSLEWAGQNTEAFF. CDR3 sequence (DNA): TGTGCCAGCAGCTTAGAATGGGCAGGCCAGAACACTGAAGCTTTCTTT. The whole variable domain, filled in from reference TRBV7-2 and TRBJ1-1, reads GAGVSQSPSNKVTEKGKDVELRCDPISGHTALYWYRQSLGQGLEFLIYFQGNSAPDKSGLPSDRFSAERTGGSVSTLTIQRTQQEDSAVYLCASSLEWAGQNTEAFFGQGTRLTVV.

Comments on this clonotype: Found in a library prepared for alpha chains, this beta chain is an off-target read, and its abundance has little meaning. The chain couples TRBV29-1 to TRBJ1-1; 8 bases align to TRBD1. The germline gives CDR1 SQVTM, CDR2 ANQGSEA. The ends lost 8 bases at V and 4 bases at J; junction bases unmatched: 12. The CDR3 is 14 amino acids. The CDR3 DNA follows: TGCAGCATAAGTAGACAGGGGACGGGCACTGAAGCTTTCTTT. Amino acid sequence: CSISRQGTGTEAFF.

This clonotype was counted many times. For a library built for alpha chains, this beta chain is a stray read; little rests on its size. Here the CDR3 reads CSADESAPDTQYF. As DNA, the CDR3 is TGCAGTGCTGATGAGAGCGCGCCGGATACGCAGTATTTT. The chain links TRBV20-1 to TRBJ2-3; no reliable D call. V was pared by 5 bases and J by 6 bases, with 15 bases between. Germline V gene sequence: CDR1 DFQATT, CDR2 SNEGSKA (reference sequence). The CDR3 consists of 13 residues.

This clonotype was counted between two and nine times. A much bigger clone sits one base away, suggesting this may be a read error. As an off-target read in a library built for alpha chains, this beta chain has a frequency of little significance. The chain is built from TRBV5-5 and TRBJ2-7, with TRBD2 as a possible D gene (6 bases). Germline V lookup: CDR1 SGHKS, CDR2 YYEKEE (reference sequence). V lost 0 bases and J lost 9, with 19 bases in between. The CDR3 has 15 residues. The CDR3 DNA is TGTGCCAGCAGCTTGGCCTACGAGGGAGGTCACGCGCAGTACTTC. This encodes CASSLAYEGGHAQYF.

As to this clonotype: This beta chain is off target for a library built for alpha chains, so its abundance means little. The CDR3 protein is CSAMGDTQYF. DNA of the CDR3: TGCAGCGCCATGGGGGATACGCAGTATTTT. The J gene is TRBJ2-3, the V gene TRBV29-1; D gene uncertain. The CDR3 extends over 10 amino acids. V gave up 7 bases and J gave up 6 bases, with 8 bases separating them. Per the germline V gene, CDR1 is SQVTM and CDR2 is ANQGSEA.

There are many counts of this clonotype. This beta chain was picked up by a library intended for alpha chains and is off target, so its count carries little meaning. The rearrangement links TRBV20-1 to TRBJ2-1; 9 bases fit TRBD1. The germline V gene has CDR1 DFQATT and CDR2 SNEGSKA (reference sequence). The CDR3 is made up of 16 amino acids. J lost 1 base, V lost 1 base, and 5 bases had no gene match. CDR3 nucleotide sequence: TGCAGTGCTAGAGCTGACGACAGGGGGTCCTACAATGAGCAGTTCTTC. This codes for CSARADDRGSYNEQFF.

A remark on this clonotype: Little can be read into the size of this beta chain, an off-target read in a library designed for alpha chains. This rearrangement joins TRBV5-4 to TRBJ2-1, with TRBD2 identical over 9 bases. The CDR3 contains 15 residues. Looked up from germline, CDR1 is SGHNT and CDR2 is YYREEE (reference sequence). The V gene end was trimmed by 5 bases and the J gene end by 5 bases; junction bases not matched to a gene: 8. The CDR3 nucleotides read TGTGCCAGCAGTCCGGGAGTAGCGGGGGACAATGAGCAGTTCTTC. Protein: CASSPGVAGDNEQFF.